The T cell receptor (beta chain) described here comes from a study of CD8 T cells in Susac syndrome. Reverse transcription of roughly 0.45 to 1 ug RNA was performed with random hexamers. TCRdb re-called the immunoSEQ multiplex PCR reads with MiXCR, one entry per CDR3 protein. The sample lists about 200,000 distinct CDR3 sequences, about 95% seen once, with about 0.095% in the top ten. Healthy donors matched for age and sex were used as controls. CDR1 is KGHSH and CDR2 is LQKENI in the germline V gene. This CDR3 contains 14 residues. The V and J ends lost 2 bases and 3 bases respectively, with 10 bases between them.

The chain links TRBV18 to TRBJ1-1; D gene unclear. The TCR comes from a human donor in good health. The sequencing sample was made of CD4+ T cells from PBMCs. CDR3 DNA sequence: TGTGCCAGCTCACCAGTTGGCACAGACACTGAAGCTTTCTTT. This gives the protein CASSPVGTDTEAFF. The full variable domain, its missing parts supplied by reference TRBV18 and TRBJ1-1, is NAGVMQNPRHLVRRRGQEARLRCSPMKGHSHVYWYRQLPEEGLKFMVYLQKENIIDESGMPKERFSAEFPKEGPSILRIQQVVRGDSAAYFCASSPVGTDTEAFFGQGTRLTVV.